Shown below are 25 T cell receptor beta chains from a single sample sequenced in a study of Ad26.COV2.S vaccination and SARS-CoV-2 variants. Noted treatment: approximately 18 received Ad26.COV2.S at low or high dose, single or two shots; roughly five received placebo; per-sample allocation not given. After the first vaccine or placebo injection, samples were drawn on day 63. TCRdb's copy holds only in-frame clones and misses some; the assay was immunoSEQ multiplex PCR. In the table there are about half a million clones, roughly nine tenths of which are singletons. This specimen was peripheral blood, taken in a trial of Ad26.COV2.S vaccine versus placebo. The source of these receptors is a person between 18 and 60 years old who received the Ad26.COV2.S COVID-19 vaccine or a placebo.

This clone has only a few counts. The chain joins TRBV7-2 to TRBJ2-7; 12 bases map to TRBD1. The CDR3 covers 15 residues. Germline CDR1 SGHTA, CDR2 FQGNSA. J lost 6 bases, V lost 5 bases, and 8 bases had no gene match. The CDR3 bases are TGTGCCAGCAGCCCTTTAGGGACAGGGGGCTCCGAGCAGTACTTC. Residues: CASSPLGTGGSEQYF.

The chain carries TRBV18 and TRBJ1-2; D is possibly TRBD1 (5 bases). CDR3 length: 17 amino acids. Looked up from germline, CDR1 is KGHSH and CDR2 is LQKENI. Trimming removed 0 bases from V and 4 bases from J, with 18 bases in between. CDR3 DNA: TGTGCCAGCTCACCACCGATTTTACGGACGGGGGGCTATGGCTACACCTTC. The encoded protein is CASSPPILRTGGYGYTF.

This sequence joins TRBV13 and TRBJ2-3; 8 bases agree with TRBD2. The trim removed 0 bases at V and 4 bases at J, leaving 9 bases unmatched. The CDR3 length is 17 residues. Germline loops: CDR1 PRHDT, CDR2 FYEKMQ (reference sequence). DNA for the CDR3: TGTGCCAGCAGCTTAGGCCGCCGGGAGGGACGGGCAGATACGCAGTATTTT. This sequence encodes CASSLGRREGRADTQYF.

The rearrangement links TRBV28 to TRBJ2-7; 7 bases agree with TRBD2. CDR1 is MDHEN, CDR2 SYDVKM, per germline. Germline trimming cut 8 bases from V and 4 bases from J; bases unmatched to any gene: 14. This CDR3 spans 15 amino acids. This CDR3 is CASRPPGTTKYEQYF. The CDR3 DNA reads as TGTGCCAGCCGACCCCCCGGGACTACCAAATACGAGCAGTACTTC.

This chain uses TRBV10-3 with TRBJ1-2; D is unclear. Trimming left V 3 bases short and J 4 bases short, with 12 bases between. This CDR3 contains 14 residues. In germline, CDR1 is ENHRY, CDR2 SYGVKD. In DNA form, the CDR3 reads TGTGCCATCAGTGATAATGGGCAGATCTATGGCTACACCTTC. Encoded protein: CAISDNGQIYGYTF.

The V call is TRBV5-4, the J call TRBJ2-5, with unresolved D. Germline CDR1 and CDR2: SGHNT and YYREEE (reference sequence). CDR3 length equals 13 residues. Trimming removed 2 bases at V and 8 bases at J, with 13 bases between. In DNA, the CDR3 is TGTGCCAGCAGCTTCCCGATGGGTGGAACCCAGTACTTC. Amino acid sequence: CASSFPMGGTQYF.

The chain is built from TRBV5-1 and TRBJ2-2, with 8 bases lining up with TRBD2. Trimming cost V 0 bases and J 7 bases; bases outside gene matches: 5. The CDR3 is made up of 15 amino acids. The germline V gene has CDR1 SGHRS and CDR2 YFSETQ. The CDR3 reads CASSLGGLAIGELFF. As DNA, the CDR3 is TGCGCCAGCAGCTTGGGTGGACTAGCAATCGGGGAGCTGTTTTTT.

This clone has only a few counts. The V and J genes are TRBV7-9 and TRBJ2-2; D gene ambiguous. This CDR3 is 12 amino acids long. V lost 3 bases and J 6 bases, leaving 5 bases between the germline ends. CDR1 SEHNR and CDR2 FQNEAQ come from the germline V gene (reference sequence). The CDR3 here is CASSFSPGELFF. The CDR3 bases are TGTGCCAGCAGCTTTTCCCCCGGGGAGCTGTTTTTT.

The chain carries TRBV30 and TRBJ1-4; D is undetermined. The V end lost 3 bases, the J end lost 0 bases, and 8 bases lay between the germline ends. Looked up from germline, CDR1 is GTSNPN and CDR2 is SVGIG (reference sequence). The CDR3 length is 14 residues. CDR3 coding DNA: TGTGCCTGGAGGCGGCATGCAACTAATGAAAAACTGTTTTTT. It translates to CAWRRHATNEKLFF.

The chain has TRBV6-1 and TRBJ1-3; D gene uncertain. Germline CDR1 reads MNHNS; CDR2 reads SASEGT. The CDR3 contains 15 residues. Trimming left V 3 bases short and J 0 bases short, with 9 bases between. CDR3 loop: CASSDHPSSGNTIYF. CDR3 in DNA: TGTGCCAGCAGTGATCACCCTAGCTCTGGAAACACCATATATTTT.

This rearrangement joins TRBV6-5 to TRBJ2-7, with 7 nucleotides matching TRBD2. The CDR3 is 15 amino acids. Germline V gene lookup returns CDR1 MNHEY and CDR2 SVGAGI. After removal of 6 bases from V and 3 bases from J, the junction contained 11 bases not matched to a gene. CDR3 sequence: CASRPDGRTHYEQYF. CDR3 nucleotide sequence: TGTGCCAGCAGACCGGACGGGAGGACCCACTACGAGCAGTACTTC.

This clone was observed a handful of times. The rearrangement joins TRBV28 to TRBJ1-2; D remains ambiguous. The V gene's germline CDR1 is MDHEN and CDR2 SYDVKM. The CDR3 is made up of 13 amino acids. V was shortened by 6 bases and J by 2 bases, with 10 bases between the two germline ends. The CDR3 DNA follows: TGTGCCAGCAGGCGGGAAAGAAACTATGGCTACACCTTC. It codes for CASRRERNYGYTF.

This clone was seen just once. The rearrangement uses TRBV6-1 and TRBJ2-7; TRBD1 might be the D (6 bases). Germline-derived CDR1 and CDR2 are MNHNS and SASEGT. Trimming shortened V by 6 bases and J by 0 bases, and 12 bases separated the two germline ends. CDR3 length equals 14 residues. CDR3 loop: CASRYTGNSYEQYF. CDR3 nucleotide sequence: TGTGCCAGCAGGTATACAGGGAACTCCTACGAGCAGTACTTC.

This chain connects TRBV29-1 to TRBJ2-3; 7 bases map to TRBD2. The CDR3 has 17 amino acids. Germline trimming cut 4 bases from V and 4 bases from J; bases unmatched to any gene: 17. Germline assignment: CDR1 SQVTM and CDR2 ANQGSEA. The CDR3 region has the DNA TGCAGCGTTGTGCCCCTCAGTCCGGGAGGTCGCGCAGATACGCAGTATTTT. It encodes CSVVPLSPGGRADTQYF.

DNA for the CDR3: TGTGCCACCAGCAGAGGACTGCAGAAAAAGCAGTTCTTC. It codes for CATSRGLQKKQFF. The chain carries TRBV15 and TRBJ2-1; the D is unclear. V shed 1 base and J shed 11 bases, with 12 bases lying between them. There are 13 residues in the CDR3. CDR1 is LNHNV and CDR2 is YYDKDF in the germline V gene (reference sequence).

The chain couples TRBV4-1 to TRBJ1-5; tentative D call: TRBD1 (5 bases). The CDR3 totals 16 residues. Germline CDR1 MGHRA, CDR2 YSYEKL. V lost 4 bases and J lost 3, with 16 bases in between. Written as DNA, the CDR3 is TGCGCCAGCAGCCCAGGTTGGGGGGGTGTCAATCAGCCCCAGCATTTT. The encoded protein is CASSPGWGGVNQPQHF.

This sequence joins TRBV28 and TRBJ1-6; the D is unclear. V was pared by 3 bases and J by 7 bases, with 4 bases between. The CDR3 extends over 12 amino acids. Germline values: CDR1 MDHEN, CDR2 SYDVKM. The CDR3: CASSFQNSPLHF. Written as DNA, the CDR3 is TGTGCCAGCAGTTTCCAGAATTCACCCCTCCACTTT.

This sequence joins TRBV6-1 and TRBJ2-3, with TRBD2 matching over 9 bases. The CDR3 is 16 residues long. The germline gives CDR1 MNHNS, CDR2 SASEGT. The V gene end was trimmed by 2 bases and the J gene end by 0 bases; junction bases not matched to a gene: 3. The CDR3 region is CASSERLAVSTDTQYF. The CDR3 DNA is TGTGCCAGCAGTGAACGACTAGCGGTTAGCACAGATACGCAGTATTTT.

This chain links TRBV20-1 with TRBJ1-2, with unresolved D. The CDR3 extends over 11 amino acids. V lost 1 base to trimming and J lost 6 bases, with 6 bases between them. The germline V gene encodes CDR1 DFQATT and CDR2 SNEGSKA (reference sequence). The CDR3 coding sequence is TGCAGTGCTAGAGTGAAAAATGGCTACACCTTC. The encoded protein is CSARVKNGYTF.

This clone is a singleton in its sample. This rearrangement joins TRBV9 to TRBJ2-1; the match to TRBD2 covers 7 bases. CDR3 length: 15 amino acids. V gave up 0 bases and J gave up 6 bases; unmatched junction bases: 6. Germline V gene data show CDR1 as SGDLS and CDR2 as YYNGEE. CDR3: CASSVGGGLANEQFF. Here the CDR3 DNA reads TGTGCCAGCAGCGTAGGCGGGGGTTTGGCCAATGAGCAGTTCTTC.

This sequence joins TRBV5-1 and TRBJ2-2; D unclear. There are 13 residues in the CDR3. Trimming removed 3 bases at V and 1 base at J, with 4 bases between. Germline CDR1 is SGHRS and CDR2 is YFSETQ. The CDR3: CASSSLNTGELFF. The DNA for the CDR3 is TGCGCCAGCAGCTCGCTGAACACCGGGGAGCTGTTTTTT.

This chain uses TRBV6-5 with TRBJ2-3, with D perhaps TRBD1 (5 bases). Trimming removed 2 bases from V and 11 bases from J, with 14 bases in between. The CDR3 is 13 residues long. In germline, CDR1 is MNHEY, CDR2 SVGAGI. CDR3 sequence (DNA): TGTGCCAGCAGTTACCCAACCCATGGACAGCAGTATTTT. Translating it yields CASSYPTHGQQYF.

This clone occurred a few times. V and J are TRBV19 and TRBJ1-3; no definite D call. Trimming shortened V by 5 bases and J by 1 base, and 15 bases separated the two germline ends. This CDR3 has 16 amino acids. Germline values: CDR1 LNHDA, CDR2 SQIVND (reference sequence). CDR3 DNA: TGTGCCAGTAGTCCCAACTACGCGAGGTCTGGAAACACCATATATTTT. Protein product: CASSPNYARSGNTIYF.

This chain uses TRBV23-1 with TRBJ2-3, with 7 bases that match TRBD1. TRBV23-1 is designated an ORF whose function remains uncertain. V trimming: 1 base; J trimming: 5 bases; junction bases outside the gene matches: 15. The CDR3 has 18 amino acids. DNA of the CDR3: TGCGCCAGCAGTCAATTAATTAGGACAGGTCGAGGCCGAGATACGCAGTATTTT. Its protein product is CASSQLIRTGRGRDTQYF.

The chain combines TRBV4-1 with TRBJ1-5, with 8 nucleotides matching TRBD1. This CDR3 is 18 amino acids long. Germline values: CDR1 MGHRA, CDR2 YSYEKL. The V and J ends lost 1 base and 0 bases, in that order; junction bases with no gene match: 8. For the CDR3, the DNA is TGCGCCAGCAGCCAAGGGACCCGGACAGGGTATAGCAATCAGCCCCAGCATTTT. This encodes CASSQGTRTGYSNQPQHF.